Listed below are T cell receptor beta chains from one sample, sequenced in a study of T-cell reconstitution after alpha-beta-depleted transplantation in children. Via MiXCR, TCRdb re-called the PCR reads, giving one row per CDR3 protein. This sample has around 400,000 distinct CDR3 sequences; about 20% occur once, and the top ten carry 3.8%. Sample: PBMCs from the stem cell graft donor, taken from the stem cell graft. The receptors were sampled from a human donor who donated a stem cell graft to a child with acute myeloid leukemia. The CDR3 runs from the conserved cysteine through the conserved F or W. A D gene is named only where the DNA matches it firmly. Clone sizes are given selectively: once, few, many, or a class where the clone is expanded.

v_call,cdr3_length,j_call,d_call,clone_size,cdr3_nt,cdr3_aa
TRBV20-1,15,TRBJ2-1,TRBD2,.,TGCAGTGCTAGAGCCCGGACTAGCGGGAGGCATGAGCAGTTCTTC,CSARARTSGRHEQFF
TRBV29-1,13,TRBJ1-1,.,few,TGCAGCGTTCACAGGGTACTGAACACTGAAGCTTTCTTT,CSVHRVLNTEAFF
TRBV4-1,16,TRBJ2-3,.,.,TGCGCCAGCAGCCCCCTGACTTTGACTAGCACAGATACGCAGTATTTT,CASSPLTLTSTDTQYF
TRBV7-2,14,TRBJ2-1,.,few,TGTGCCAGCAGCTTACTGGGCCCCAACAATGAGCAGTTCTTC,CASSLLGPNNEQFF
TRBV7-6,15,TRBJ2-1,.,.,TGTGCCAGCAGCTTAAGAAGGGCAGCGGACAATGAGCAGTTCTTC,CASSLRRAADNEQFF
TRBV6-2/TRBV6-3,13,TRBJ2-7,.,.,TGTGCCAGCAGTTACTCGTCGCTTTACGAGCAGTACTTC,CASSYSSLYEQYF
TRBV20-1,15,TRBJ2-1,TRBD2,.,TGCAGTGCGCCGGCTACTAGCGGGAGTCTGGATGAGCAGTTCTTC,CSAPATSGSLDEQFF
TRBV14,12,TRBJ2-3,.,.,TGTGCCAGCAGCCAAGGACTAGAACCGCAGTATTTT,CASSQGLEPQYF
TRBV20-1,11,TRBJ2-7,.,many,TGCAGTGCCCAAGACCGATACGAGCAGTACTTC,CSAQDRYEQYF
TRBV7-8,13,TRBJ2-7,.,.,TGTGCCAGCAGCTTAGCTCGAGAATACGAGCAGTACTTC,CASSLAREYEQYF
TRBV28,15,TRBJ2-7,.,many,TGTGCCAGCAGGGCAGGGGCCCTGAAGATGGACGAGCAGTACTTC,CASRAGALKMDEQYF
TRBV5-1,13,TRBJ2-1,.,many,TGCGCCAGCAGCTACTCTAGTACAGATGAGCAGTTCTTC,CASSYSSTDEQFF
TRBV6-5,17,TRBJ2-7,.,.,TGTGCCAGCAGTTACTCTTCACCCTTTCCGGGACACTACGAGCAGTACTTC,CASSYSSPFPGHYEQYF
TRBV20-1,12,TRBJ2-7,.,once,TGCAGTGCTGGCGAGAGGTACCACGAGCAGTACTTC,CSAGERYHEQYF
TRBV7-2,14,TRBJ1-5,.,.,TGTGCCAGCAGCTTCCGGAATAGCAATCAGCCCCAGCATTTT,CASSFRNSNQPQHF
TRBV5-1,15,TRBJ1-1,.,.,TGCGCCAGCACATACGGGGACCGAGAGAACACTGAAGCTTTCTTT,CASTYGDRENTEAFF
TRBV6-5,16,TRBJ2-6,TRBD2,.,TGTGTCAGCAGTTGGGCGGGGGGTGGTGGGGCCAACGTCCTGACTTTC,CVSSWAGGGGANVLTF
TRBV20-1,11,TRBJ2-1,.,few,TGCAGTGCTAGTCCGGAGGATGAGCAGTTCTTC,CSASPEDEQFF
TRBV6-5,16,TRBJ2-1,.,once,TGTGCCAGCACTTATGTCGGGAAGGCCCCCTACAATGAGCAGTTCTTC,CASTYVGKAPYNEQFF
TRBV21-1,16,TRBJ2-1,.,.,TGTGCCAGCAGCGCGACTAGCGGGAAGTCCTACAATGAGCAGTTCTTC,CASSATSGKSYNEQFF
TRBV20-1,15,TRBJ2-5,TRBD2,few,TGCAGTGCTAGAGATCTCGGGGGGGTCGGGGAGACCCAGTACTTC,CSARDLGGVGETQYF
TRBV7-2,12,TRBJ1-1,.,.,TGTGCCAGCAGCTTAGACGGGGGGGAAGCTTTCTTT,CASSLDGGEAFF
TRBV5-1,15,TRBJ2-1,.,few,TGCGCCAGCAGCTTGGCCGGGAGTTCCCACAATGAGCAGTTCTTC,CASSLAGSSHNEQFF
TRBV12-3/TRBV12-4,15,TRBJ2-2,.,few,TGTGCCAGCAGTTTGTTACACGAATACACCGGGGAGCTGTTTTTT,CASSLLHEYTGELFF
TRBV28,14,TRBJ1-2,.,few,TGTGCCAGCAGTTCAGATCTGACCAGCTATGGCTACACCTTC,CASSSDLTSYGYTF
TRBV5-5,13,TRBJ1-1,.,many,TGTGCCAGCAGCTTGGGATGGAGAACTGAAGCTTTCTTT,CASSLGWRTEAFF
TRBV2,14,TRBJ2-7,TRBD1,few,TGTGCCAGCACGCTGGACAGGGGGCTTGACGAGCAGTACTTC,CASTLDRGLDEQYF
TRBV7-6,14,TRBJ2-1,.,few,TGTGCCAGCAGCACAGGACTCATGGACAATGAGCAGTTCTTC,CASSTGLMDNEQFF
TRBV5-5,14,TRBJ2-1,TRBD2,.,TGTGCCAGCAGCGTGAGCGGGAGGACCAATGAGCAGTTCTTC,CASSVSGRTNEQFF
TRBV14,16,TRBJ1-1,.,.,TGTGCCAGCAGCCCCCGCGCGAGGGGCAAGAACACTGAAGCTTTCTTT,CASSPRARGKNTEAFF
TRBV5-1,15,TRBJ2-7,TRBD1,few,TGCGCCAGCAGCTCGGTCCCGGGACAGGGCTACGAGCAGTACTTC,CASSSVPGQGYEQYF
TRBV29-1,13,TRBJ1-2,.,many,TGCAGCGTTGTTTGGGGAACTAACTATGGCTACACCTTC,CSVVWGTNYGYTF
TRBV7-3,16,TRBJ2-3,TRBD2,.,TGTGCCAGCAGCCAGACTAGCTCGAGGGGCACAGATACGCAGTATTTT,CASSQTSSRGTDTQYF
TRBV20-1,15,TRBJ2-7,TRBD2,many,TGCAGTGCTGACGGACTAGCGGGAGTACCCTACGAGCAGTACTTC,CSADGLAGVPYEQYF
TRBV5-1,14,TRBJ2-7,TRBD2,.,TGCGCCAGCAGCTCCTTTAGCGGGGTTTACGAGCAGTACTTC,CASSSFSGVYEQYF
TRBV5-1,14,TRBJ2-7,.,.,TGCGCCAGCAGCCTGAAGGAGGGCCTCTACGAGCAGTACTTC,CASSLKEGLYEQYF
TRBV24-1,15,TRBJ2-1,.,.,TGTGCCACCAGTGGCCGGACTCAGTCCTACAATGAGCAGTTCTTC,CATSGRTQSYNEQFF
TRBV12-3/TRBV12-4,16,TRBJ2-1,TRBD2,.,TGTGCCAGCAGTTCTCTAGTAGCGGGGAATTACAATGAGCAGTTCTTC,CASSSLVAGNYNEQFF
TRBV20-1,14,TRBJ2-3,.,few,TGCAGTGCTAGAGAACCGGGGAGAACAGATACGCAGTATTTT,CSAREPGRTDTQYF
TRBV6-1,17,TRBJ2-7,TRBD2,many,TGTGCCAGCAGCGAGCCGGGACTAGCGGGAACTTGGTATGAGCAGTACTTC,CASSEPGLAGTWYEQYF
TRBV9,16,TRBJ2-1,.,.,TGTGCCAGCAGCGTAGGTTCAAGCGGACCCTACAATGAGCAGTTCTTC,CASSVGSSGPYNEQFF
TRBV28,15,TRBJ2-7,TRBD2,once,TGTGCCAGCAGGGAAGCGGGAGGGCGTTCCTACGAGCAGTACTTC,CASREAGGRSYEQYF
TRBV12-3/TRBV12-4,13,TRBJ2-1,.,.,TGTGCCAGCAGTTACACTAGGAACAATGAGCAGTTCTTC,CASSYTRNNEQFF
TRBV7-6,15,TRBJ2-5,TRBD2,.,TGTGCCAGCAGCTTTGTTCTAGCGGCACAAGAGACCCAGTACTTC,CASSFVLAAQETQYF
TRBV29-1,13,TRBJ2-7,TRBD1,many,TGCAGCGTTACACAGGGGCACTCCTACGAGCAGTACTTC,CSVTQGHSYEQYF
TRBV7-2,12,TRBJ2-5,.,.,TGTGCCAGCAGCTCCTCCGGATGGTCGCAGTACTTC,CASSSSGWSQYF
TRBV27,13,TRBJ2-2,TRBD2,few,TGTGCCACCACCTTTAGCGGGACCGGGGAGCTGTTTTTT,CATTFSGTGELFF
TRBV4-2,17,TRBJ1-4,.,.,TGTGCCAGCAGCCAAGGGGCAGGCCCGGGAACTAATGAAAAACTGTTTTTT,CASSQGAGPGTNEKLFF
TRBV7-3,15,TRBJ2-3,.,.,TGTGCCAGCAGCCCCACCGGGGGCGTTACAGATACGCAGTATTTT,CASSPTGGVTDTQYF
TRBV12-3/TRBV12-4,12,TRBJ1-1,.,.,TGTGCCAGCAGTAATCGGATTGGTGAAGCTTTCTTT,CASSNRIGEAFF
TRBV24-1,14,TRBJ1-5,.,few,TGTGCCACCAGTGATGCAGGGAAATATCAGCCCCAGCATTTT,CATSDAGKYQPQHF
TRBV4-1,15,TRBJ2-1,.,.,TGCGCCAGCAGCCAAGAACTAGCTTCCTACAATGAGCAGTTCTTC,CASSQELASYNEQFF
TRBV11-2,16,TRBJ2-3,.,.,TGTGCCAGCAGCCCCAGGGGGGGGGGTAGCACAGATACGCAGTATTTT,CASSPRGGGSTDTQYF